This T cell receptor beta chain came from a study of shared clonotypes between healthy human individuals. CDR1 and CDR2 from the germline V gene are MNHEY and SVGAGI. V lost 2 bases and J lost 4, with 12 bases in between. This CDR3 comprises 14 residues. Across several immunoSEQ plates, the genomic DNA of each subset was split evenly. Measured with immunoSEQ multiplex PCR; TCRdb has only the in-frame clones, and not every one. The table has about 2 million clones, 90% to 95% seen once. Of note for this clone: The sample carries other DNA sequences with the same CDR3.

The donor population consisted of healthy HIV-negative adults with no recent acute infections or vaccinations. A split of CD4+ cells into CD45RA+ naive and CD45RA-negative memory subsets was performed. The genes are TRBV6-5 and TRBJ2-7, with D possibly being TRBD1 or TRBD2 (6 bases each). This TCR came from a man younger than 35 in good health. The source material was naive CD4+ T cells sorted from blood. As to subset: CD45RA+ positively selected. The CDR3 bases are TGTGCCAGCAGTTACCACGGAGGGGGTTACGAGCAGTACTTC. Translating gives CASSYHGGGYEQYF.